What follows is one T cell receptor beta chain and its context. The antigen is not known. TCR beta CDR3 region amplification was performed from RNA transcripts. TCR CDR3 underwent first-round RT-PCR with the HTBI primer set. TCRdb re-called the multiplex PCR reads through MiXCR, storing one row per CDR3 protein. Here the sample spans roughly 800,000 distinct CDR3 sequences, roughly 40% being singletons. Any patient presenting with uncontrolled infection, other autoimmune disease, pregnancy or lactation was left out. The authors took PBMCs from 10 ml fresh peripheral blood. These data are taken from a study of T cells in Graves' hyperthyroidism and ophthalmopathy. Study-wide findings and caveats: In the blood, most expanded thyroid clonotypes above 0.001 appeared as well. A 13 V-J model separated ophthalmopathy from stable hyperthyroidism.

The CDR3 covers 12 residues. CDR1 and CDR2 (germline): SQVTM, ANQGSEA. V was pared by 8 bases and J by 3 bases, with 5 bases of the junction left unmatched. Sequenced input: blood. The receptor's source is a man younger than 35 with Graves' hyperthyroidism. This chain links TRBV29-1 with TRBJ1-2; 8 bases align to TRBD1. The CDR3 loop reads CSPGQDYYGYTF. The CDR3 DNA reads TGCAGCCCGGGACAGGACTACTATGGCTACACCTTC.